The T cell receptor beta chain described here comes from a study of cytomegalovirus exposure and HLA in healthy donors. Overall study context: It was reported in a later analysis that the 95 to 150 validation repertoires used the same platform as the roughly 640 first-cohort repertoires.

TCRdb's copy holds only in-frame clones and misses some; the assay was immunoSEQ multiplex PCR. The table has fewer than 200,000 clones, 75% to 95% seen once; the top ten hold around 3.1%. The CDR3 has 14 residues. The ends were cut back, 4 bases at V and 5 bases at J, with 12 bases in the middle. Per the germline V gene, CDR1 is SGHRS and CDR2 is YFSETQ. Overall study results and limits: As was reported, the classifier diagnosed cytomegalovirus status with high specificity and sensitivity. The majority of TCR sequences were rare, yet some public TCRs appeared in many donors.

Concerning this clone: The target antigen is unknown.

Sample: PBMCs. This chain links TRBV5-1 with TRBJ2-2; the D gene is possibly TRBD1 (6 bases). The TCR originated in a woman under 30 in good health and CMV-seropositive. CDR3 DNA sequence: TGCGCCAGCAGCACCCAGGGGACGACCGGGGAGCTGTTTTTT. It yields the protein CASSTQGTTGELFF.